This section outlines one T cell receptor (beta chain) sequence together with its context. These data come from a study of PD-1 blockade in mismatch repair-deficient tumors. Study details: Patients had eleven to twelve mismatch repair-deficient cancer types and were previously treated and progressing.

Libraries were prepared by immunoSEQ multiplex PCR; TCRdb keeps only in-frame clonotypes and omits some of them. The data contain some 15,000 clones, about 79% of them seen just once; the ten biggest clones take up less than 2%. Germline trimming cut 8 bases from V and 3 bases from J; bases unmatched to any gene: 4. This CDR3 region has 14 residues. CDR1 is MNHNS and CDR2 is SASEGT in the germline V gene. This TCR came from an adult with mismatch repair-deficient cancer. The specimen was PBMCs, collected approximately 15 weeks after starting pembrolizumab. The chain is built from TRBV6-1 and TRBJ2-2; 9 bases map to TRBD1. Written as DNA, the CDR3 is TGTGCCAGCTGGAGGACAGGGGACACCGGGGAGCTGTTTTTT. Translated: CASWRTGDTGELFF.